This record concerns one T cell receptor beta chain sequence. Its antigen is as yet unknown. The CDR3 has 15 residues. Germline values: CDR1 MNHEY, CDR2 SMNVEV (reference sequence). Trimming removed 1 base at V and 0 bases at J, with 10 bases between. The data stem from a study of cytomegalovirus exposure and HLA in healthy donors. The wider study: There were several hundred genotyped donors. Of these, 81% fell in the genetic ancestry cluster associated with self-reported Caucasian donors.

General observations from the study: Trimming of TCR beta V- and J-genes showed a link, identified in a later analysis, to a missense DCLRE1C variant.

Both 60 Vbeta primers and 13 Jbeta primers went into the PCR. Assay used: immunoSEQ multiplex PCR; TCRdb lists only in-frame clones, some missing. This table has under 150,000 clones, approximately 81% appearing once. This clonotype originated in a woman between 40 and 55 years old in good health and CMV-seropositive. The J gene is TRBJ2-7, the V gene TRBV27; TRBD2 is a possible D gene (5 bases). Sequencing was performed on PBMCs. As DNA, the CDR3 is TGTGCCAGCAGTTTATTGGCGGGCAGCTCCTACGAGCAGTACTTC. As protein: CASSLLAGSSYEQYF.